The 3 T cell receptor beta chains below were found in one sample sequenced in a study of cytomegalovirus exposure and HLA in healthy donors. The primer mix had 60 Vbeta and 13 Jbeta primers. The data were produced by immunoSEQ multiplex PCR, yet TCRdb's version contains in-frame clones alone and is incomplete. The sample has 90,000 to 110,000 clones; around four fifths are singletons. Sequenced input: PBMCs. The source of these receptors is a woman in her forties in good health and CMV-seropositive.

This clone has only one observation. Additional DNA sequences in this sample encode the identical CDR3. The rearrangement uses TRBV7-2 and TRBJ2-7; maybe TRBD1 (6 bases). Germline V gene sequence: CDR1 SGHTA, CDR2 FQGNSA. The CDR3 loop spans 13 amino acids. V lost 3 bases and J lost 2, with 8 bases in between. CDR3 protein: CASSLRGTYEQYF. The CDR3, as DNA: TGTGCCAGCAGCTTGAGGGGGACCTACGAGCAGTACTTC.

The J gene is TRBJ2-3, the V gene TRBV15; TRBD1 might be the D (6 bases). The CDR3 length is 16 residues. Germline lookup yields CDR1 LNHNV and CDR2 YYDKDF (reference sequence). Between the trimmed V and J ends, which lost 6 bases and 1 base, there was a span of 17 bases. CDR3 sequence (DNA): TGTGCCACCAGTATGGGACACCTTGGGGGCACAGATACGCAGTATTTT. Protein product: CATSMGHLGGTDTQYF.

The V call is TRBV5-1, the J call TRBJ1-2; D uncertain. Per germline, CDR1 SGHRS and CDR2 YFSETQ. The CDR3 consists of 14 residues. Trimming stripped 0 bases from V and 8 bases from J, with 14 bases between. CDR3 DNA: TGCGCCAGCAGCTTGGAGTCGGCGGGGAACGGCTACACCTTC. It translates to CASSLESAGNGYTF.